This T cell receptor beta chain was sequenced during a study of memory CD4+ T cells and cytomegalovirus serostatus. Method: immunoSEQ multiplex PCR; TCRdb's copy keeps in-frame clones and lacks some. Of 46,000 or so clones listed, more than 60% are singletons. The sort gate was single viable CD3+CD4+CD8-CD45RO+ cells for memory CD4+ T cells. After thawing, CD4+ T cells were positively selected. This clone occurred a few times. The CDR3 has 16 residues. Germline-derived CDR1 and CDR2 are LNHNV and YYDKDF (reference sequence). V was pared by 0 bases and J by 4 bases, with 14 bases between. Sample: memory CD4+ T cells from blood. This receptor was identified in an adult in good health and CMV-seronegative. The chain has TRBV15 and TRBJ2-3, with D tentatively TRBD1 or TRBD2 (5 bases each). The CDR3 bases are TGTGCCACCAGCAGAGATCAGGGTCAGCGGCCAGATACGCAGTATTTT. As protein: CATSRDQGQRPDTQYF. Complete variable domain (other parts from reference TRBV15 and TRBJ2-3): DAMVIQNPRYQVTQFGKPVTLSCSQTLNHNVMYWYQQKSSQAPKLLFHYYDKDFNNEADTPDNFQSRRPNTSFCFLDIRSPGLGDTAMYLCATSRDQGQRPDTQYFGPGTRLTVL.